Sequencing of this T cell receptor (beta chain) was carried out in a study of blood T cell repertoires in COVID-19. Study summary: Material from acute and convalescent COVID-19 was sourced from the United States, Italy and Spain.

Trimming took off 7 bases at V and 3 bases at J, with 10 bases between the two ends. CDR3 length: 13 amino acids. Germline V CDR1 and CDR2: MNHEY, SVGAGI. Original data processing: Reference gene primer amplification in the assay estimated nucleated cell counts. Sequencing was performed with immunoSEQ multiplex PCR; in TCRdb, only in-frame clones are kept and a portion is missing. V and J calls and clone size are as listed in that table; D and trimming were resolved from the DNA. This table has about 280,000 clones, approximately 85% appearing once. J is TRBJ1-3 and V is TRBV6-5; D remains unclear. This receptor was taken from a woman between 65 and 79 years old with acute or convalescent COVID-19. The sequenced sample was peripheral blood. The CDR3 loop reads CASTPPGGNTIYF. The CDR3 bases are TGTGCCAGCACCCCCCCGGGTGGAAACACCATATATTTT.